Shown below are 19 T cell receptor beta chains from a single sample sequenced in a study of shared clonotypes between healthy human individuals. Sequencing used immunoSEQ multiplex PCR; TCRdb keeps in-frame clones, though not all of them. The sample records about 2 million clones, approximately 94% being singletons. Naive-designated CD8 cells lacked CD45RO, were positively enriched for CCR7, and omitted terminally differentiated effector memory CD45RA+ cells. Sequencing input: naive CD8+ T cells sorted from blood. The receptors derive from a man aged 18-30 years in good health.

V and J are TRBV30 and TRBJ2-7; D is ambiguous. The CDR3 totals 14 residues. CDR1 GTSNPN and CDR2 SVGIG come from the germline V gene (reference sequence). V lost 1 base to trimming and J lost 4 bases, with 14 bases between them. CDR3 in amino acids: CAWSDTGLRYEQYF. CDR3 nucleotide sequence: TGTGCCTGGAGTGATACGGGCCTTCGATACGAGCAGTACTTC.

V is TRBV27 and J is TRBJ1-1, with unresolved D. Per germline, CDR1 MNHEY and CDR2 SMNVEV (reference sequence). The V end lost 6 bases, the J end lost 3 bases, and 8 bases lay between the germline ends. The CDR3 covers 12 residues. As DNA, the CDR3 is TGTGCCAGCAGGGCGGGTGACACTGAAGCTTTCTTT. As protein: CASRAGDTEAFF.

The chain carries TRBV9 and TRBJ2-3, with D possibly being TRBD1 or TRBD2 (6 bases each). Germline CDR1 SGDLS, CDR2 YYNGEE. The CDR3 consists of 15 residues. Trimming removed 2 bases at V and 6 bases at J, with 16 bases between. The CDR3 coding sequence is TGTGCCAGCAGCGTTGAGGGTACAGGGAGGGATACGCAGTATTTT. Its translation is CASSVEGTGRDTQYF.

The V call is TRBV4-1, the J call TRBJ1-1, with D possibly TRBD1 on 5 matching bases. Trimming cost V 1 base and J 3 bases, with 12 bases left between them. The CDR3 extends over 15 amino acids. Germline CDR1 is MGHRA and CDR2 is YSYEKL. CDR3 protein: CASSQVLGRDTEAFF. In DNA form, the CDR3 reads TGCGCCAGCAGCCAAGTATTGGGGCGGGACACTGAAGCTTTCTTT.

This clone came up once. This specimen includes other DNA sequences encoding the same CDR3. The chain employs TRBV6-5 and TRBJ2-7, with unresolved D. CDR1 is MNHEY, CDR2 SVGAGI, per germline. The CDR3 has 12 residues. Deletions cut 6 bases from V and 0 bases from J, with 6 bases between. CDR3 loop: CASSPGSYEQYF. CDR3 sequence (DNA): TGTGCCAGCAGCCCTGGCTCCTACGAGCAGTACTTC.

The count of this clone is one. The V call is TRBV15, the J call TRBJ2-7; no clear D. Trimming removed 4 bases from V and 0 bases from J, with 7 bases in between. The CDR3 runs to 13 residues. Germline V gene sequence: CDR1 LNHNV, CDR2 YYDKDF (reference sequence). CDR3 sequence: CATSTDPSYEQYF. CDR3 nucleotide sequence: TGTGCCACCAGCACAGACCCCTCCTACGAGCAGTACTTC.

Written as DNA, the CDR3 is TGTGCTAGTGGGTCGGGACAGGGGGCTGGAGATACGCAGTATTTT. It is translated as CASGSGQGAGDTQYF. V is TRBV12-5 and J is TRBJ2-3; 12 nucleotides line up with TRBD1. Germline V gene sequence: CDR1 LGHNT, CDR2 FRNRAP. V was pared by 6 bases and J by 5 bases, with 6 bases of the junction left unmatched. The CDR3 is made up of 15 amino acids.

With respect to this clone: Other DNA sequences in this sample translate to the same CDR3. The rearrangement uses TRBV11-2 and TRBJ2-7; D is possibly TRBD1 or TRBD2 (5 bases each). Germline values: CDR1 SGHAT, CDR2 FQNNGV. The CDR3 consists of 14 residues. Deletions cut 5 bases from V and 3 bases from J, with 14 bases between. CDR3 sequence (DNA): TGTGCCAGCAGCCTCGGGACGCGACTCTACGAGCAGTACTTC. It translates to CASSLGTRLYEQYF.

Regarding this clone: Other DNA sequences from this sample encode an identical CDR3 as well. The rearrangement joins TRBV9 to TRBJ2-7, with D possibly called TRBD1 or TRBD2 (5 bases each). CDR1 SGDLS and CDR2 YYNGEE come from the germline V gene. Trimming removed 0 bases at V and 2 bases at J, with 9 bases between. CDR3 size: 14 residues. The DNA for the CDR3 is TGTGCCAGCAGCGTAGGTGGGGGACCCTACGAGCAGTACTTC. Translated: CASSVGGGPYEQYF. The whole variable domain, remainder taken from reference TRBV9 and TRBJ2-7, is DSGVTQTPKHLITATGQRVTLRCSPRSGDLSVYWYQQSLDQGLQFLIQYYNGEERAKGNILERFSAQQFPDLHSELNLSSLELGDSALYFCASSVGGGPYEQYFGPGTRLTVT.

The rearrangement joins TRBV27 to TRBJ1-4, with D tentatively TRBD1 (6 bases). CDR1 MNHEY and CDR2 SMNVEV come from the germline V gene (reference sequence). The CDR3 covers 14 residues. V lost 6 bases and J lost 7, with 15 bases in between. CDR3 sequence: CASRAGAIVEKLFF. DNA for the CDR3: TGTGCCAGCAGAGCAGGGGCGATCGTTGAAAAACTGTTTTTT.

CDR3 sequence (DNA): TGTGCCAGCAGCCAAGAAACCGGGTTGGTAGACGAGCAGTACTTC. Amino acids: CASSQETGLVDEQYF. The chain links TRBV14 to TRBJ2-7; D not resolved. The V gene's germline CDR1 is SGHDN and CDR2 FVKESK. This CDR3 has 15 amino acids. V was pared by 0 bases and J by 5 bases, with 14 bases between.

The gene calls are TRBV28 and TRBJ2-7; 7 positions match TRBD2. The CDR3 spans 16 residues. Germline lookup yields CDR1 MDHEN and CDR2 SYDVKM. V gave up 3 bases and J gave up 6 bases; unmatched junction bases: 14. CDR3 sequence: CASSFPSTAGEGEQYF. CDR3 in DNA: TGTGCCAGCAGTTTTCCTTCCACGGCGGGGGAGGGCGAGCAGTACTTC.

The chain has TRBV4-1 and TRBJ2-2; 8 nucleotides match TRBD1. Germline loops: CDR1 MGHRA, CDR2 YSYEKL. The CDR3 contains 14 residues. V shed 6 bases, J shed 4 bases, and the junction held 4 bases outside the gene matches. The CDR3 reads CASREQGGTGELFF. The CDR3 DNA sequence: TGCGCCAGCAGGGAACAGGGGGGCACCGGGGAGCTGTTTTTT.

The V gene is TRBV9, the J gene TRBJ2-5, with 10 bases identical to TRBD1. The germline CDR1 and CDR2 sequences are SGDLS and YYNGEE. With V trimmed by 4 bases and J by 5 bases, 5 bases remained unmatched. The CDR3 covers 14 residues. As DNA, the CDR3 is TGTGCCAGCAGCCCCGGGACAGGGGACGAGACCCAGTACTTC. As protein: CASSPGTGDETQYF. Together with reference TRBV9 and TRBJ2-5, the CDR3 gives the full variable domain: DSGVTQTPKHLITATGQRVTLRCSPRSGDLSVYWYQQSLDQGLQFLIQYYNGEERAKGNILERFSAQQFPDLHSELNLSSLELGDSALYFCASSPGTGDETQYFGPGTRLLVL.

Worth noting for this clone: The same CDR3 can be traced to other DNA sequences in this sample. This chain connects TRBV27 to TRBJ2-7; no reliable D call. V gave up 2 bases and J gave up 1 base, with 6 bases separating them. The CDR3 is 13 residues long. Germline assignment: CDR1 MNHEY and CDR2 SMNVEV (reference sequence). CDR3: CASSLGQSYEQYF. CDR3 DNA sequence: TGTGCCAGCAGTTTAGGCCAATCCTACGAGCAGTACTTC.

This chain uses TRBV7-9 with TRBJ2-3, with D possibly TRBD2 on 6 matching bases. Germline V CDR1 and CDR2: SEHNR, FQNEAQ (reference sequence). Between the trimmed V and J ends, which lost 3 bases and 4 bases, there was a span of 20 bases. There are 17 residues in the CDR3. The DNA of the CDR3 is TGTGCCAGCAGCTTGGACGGGACTGTCGTTTTGGCAGATACGCAGTATTTT. Protein: CASSLDGTVVLADTQYF.

The CDR3 bases are TGTGCCAGCAGTTTACTCTTTTCGGCAGGGGGCTCCACAGATACGCAGTATTTT. Translating it yields CASSLLFSAGGSTDTQYF. The genes are TRBV27 and TRBJ2-3, with 8 nucleotides matching TRBD1. Germline V CDR1 and CDR2: MNHEY, SMNVEV (reference sequence). With V trimmed by 2 bases and J by 2 bases, 12 bases remained unmatched. This CDR3 contains 18 residues.

V gene TRBV29-1 combines with J gene TRBJ2-7; 8 bases are a match to TRBD1. CDR1 is SQVTM, CDR2 ANQGSEA, per germline. The CDR3 length is 13 residues. V was clipped by 6 bases and J by 1 base; unmatched bases: 5. CDR3 loop: CSVATGVSYEQYF. CDR3 sequence (DNA): TGCAGCGTCGCGACAGGGGTGTCCTACGAGCAGTACTTC.

V and J are TRBV9 and TRBJ2-7, with 7 bases lining up with TRBD2. The CDR3 totals 17 residues. Unmatched junction bases numbered 15, after V lost 4 bases and J lost 2 bases. Germline CDR1 and CDR2: SGDLS and YYNGEE. The CDR3 coding sequence is TGTGCCAGCAGCCCCCACTTTGCCGGGGAGGGGACCTACGAGCAGTACTTC. Protein sequence: CASSPHFAGEGTYEQYF. The full variable domain, rest sourced from reference TRBV9 and TRBJ2-7, is DSGVTQTPKHLITATGQRVTLRCSPRSGDLSVYWYQQSLDQGLQFLIQYYNGEERAKGNILERFSAQQFPDLHSELNLSSLELGDSALYFCASSPHFAGEGTYEQYFGPGTRLTVT.